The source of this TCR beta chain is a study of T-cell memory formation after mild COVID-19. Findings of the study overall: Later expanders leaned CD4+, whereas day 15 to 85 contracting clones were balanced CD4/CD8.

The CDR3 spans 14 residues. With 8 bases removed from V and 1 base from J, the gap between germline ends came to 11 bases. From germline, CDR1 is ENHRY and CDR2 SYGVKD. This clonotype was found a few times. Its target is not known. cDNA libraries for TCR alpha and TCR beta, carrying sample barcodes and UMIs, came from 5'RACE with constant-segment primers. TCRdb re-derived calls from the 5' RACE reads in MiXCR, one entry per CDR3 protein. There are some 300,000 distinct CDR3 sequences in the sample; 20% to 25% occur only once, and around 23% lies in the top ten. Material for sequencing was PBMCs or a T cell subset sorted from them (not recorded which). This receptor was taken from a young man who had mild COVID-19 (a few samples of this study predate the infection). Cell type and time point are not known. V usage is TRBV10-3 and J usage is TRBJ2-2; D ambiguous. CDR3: CAILDDGNTGELFF. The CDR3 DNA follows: TGTGCCATCTTGGACGATGGGAACACCGGGGAGCTGTTTTTT.